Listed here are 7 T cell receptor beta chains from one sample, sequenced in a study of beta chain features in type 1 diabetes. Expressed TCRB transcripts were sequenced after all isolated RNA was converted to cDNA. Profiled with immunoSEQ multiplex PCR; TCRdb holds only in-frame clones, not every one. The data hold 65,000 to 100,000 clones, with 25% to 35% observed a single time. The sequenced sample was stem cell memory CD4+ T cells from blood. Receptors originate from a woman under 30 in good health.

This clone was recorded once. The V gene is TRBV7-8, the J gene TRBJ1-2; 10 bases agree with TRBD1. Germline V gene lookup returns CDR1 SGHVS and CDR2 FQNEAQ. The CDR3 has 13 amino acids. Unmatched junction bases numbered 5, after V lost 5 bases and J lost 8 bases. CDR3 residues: CASSQTGGQGYTF. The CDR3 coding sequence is TGTGCCAGCAGCCAGACAGGGGGCCAGGGCTACACCTTC.

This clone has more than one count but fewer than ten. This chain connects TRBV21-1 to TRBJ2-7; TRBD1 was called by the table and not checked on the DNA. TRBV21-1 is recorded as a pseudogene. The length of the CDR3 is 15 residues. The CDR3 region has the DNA TGTGCCAGCAGTCCCTTCCCGGGACAGAGCTACGAGCAGTACTTC. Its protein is CASSPFPGQSYEQYF.

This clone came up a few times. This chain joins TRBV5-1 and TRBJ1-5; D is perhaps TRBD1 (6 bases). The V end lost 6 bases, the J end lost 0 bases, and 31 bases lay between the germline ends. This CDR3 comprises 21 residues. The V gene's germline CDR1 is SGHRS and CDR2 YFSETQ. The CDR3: CASILGAGRPPSANSNQPQHF. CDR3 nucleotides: TGCGCCAGCATCCTGGGGGCAGGGAGACCCCCCTCCGCTAATAGCAATCAGCCCCAGCATTTT.

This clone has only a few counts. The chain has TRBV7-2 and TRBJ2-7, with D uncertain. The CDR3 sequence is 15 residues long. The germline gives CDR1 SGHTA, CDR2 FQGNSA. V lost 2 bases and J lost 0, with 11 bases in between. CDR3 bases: TGTGCCAGCAGCTTATGGCAGGCGCACTCCTACGAGCAGTACTTC. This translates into CASSLWQAHSYEQYF.

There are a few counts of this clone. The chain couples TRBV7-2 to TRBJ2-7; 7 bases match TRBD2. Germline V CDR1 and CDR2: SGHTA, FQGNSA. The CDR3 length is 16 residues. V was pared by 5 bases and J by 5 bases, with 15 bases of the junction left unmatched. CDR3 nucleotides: TGTGCCAGCAGCCCCGAACTTGGGACTACCTGGGACGAGCAGTACTTC. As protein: CASSPELGTTWDEQYF.

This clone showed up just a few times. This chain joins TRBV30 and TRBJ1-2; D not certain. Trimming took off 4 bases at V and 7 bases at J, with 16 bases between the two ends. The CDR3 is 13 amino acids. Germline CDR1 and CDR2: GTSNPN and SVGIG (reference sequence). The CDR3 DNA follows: TGTGCCTGGATAGGCGGATTCAAGCCTGGCTACACCTTC. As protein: CAWIGGFKPGYTF.

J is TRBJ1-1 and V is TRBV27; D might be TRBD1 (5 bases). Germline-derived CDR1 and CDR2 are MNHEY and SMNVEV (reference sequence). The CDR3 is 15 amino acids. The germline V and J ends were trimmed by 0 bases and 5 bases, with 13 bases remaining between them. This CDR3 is CASSLSGRARTEAFF. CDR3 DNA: TGTGCCAGCAGTTTATCCGGCAGGGCACGTACTGAAGCTTTCTTT.